Presented here are 4 T cell receptor beta chains from one specimen sequenced in a study of T-cell reconstitution after alpha-beta-depleted transplantation in children. TCRbeta library construction was performed incorporating unique molecular identifiers. TCRdb reprocessed the PCR reads with MiXCR, giving one entry per CDR3 protein. The profile shows 700,000 to 850,000 distinct CDR3 sequences, about 15% of them singletons. The sequencing here drew on PBMCs, mostly from graft donor cells, taken 360 days after TCRalphabeta/CD19-depleted stem cell transplant. The receptors shown here come from a male patient younger than 18 who had a stem cell transplant for acute lymphoblastic leukemia, so the T cells may come from the graft donor.

This clonotype was found a few times. The chain has TRBV6-5 and TRBJ2-7; 9 positions match TRBD1. The germline gives CDR1 MNHEY, CDR2 SVGAGI. The CDR3 covers 15 residues. The junction had 4 bases not matched to a gene; V was cut back by 1 base and J by 3 bases. The CDR3 sequence is CASSYLRTGDYEQYF. For the CDR3, the DNA is TGTGCCAGCAGTTACTTGAGGACAGGGGACTACGAGCAGTACTTC.

Regarding this clonotype: A read error may be the cause here, since a much bigger clone is one base away. The chain combines TRBV12-3 or TRBV12-4 with TRBJ2-7, with D tentatively TRBD2 (6 bases). The CDR3 consists of 12 residues. The CDR3 spells CGSSTRGSEQYF. CDR3 nucleotides: TGTGGCAGCTCCACTCGGGGGAGCGAGCAGTACTTC.

The rearrangement links TRBV5-1 to TRBJ2-7, with 8 bases aligning to TRBD2. V dropped 0 bases and J dropped 2; count of bases not matched to a gene: 4. Germline CDR1 and CDR2: SGHRS and YFSETQ. There are 15 residues in the CDR3. CDR3 DNA: TGCGCCAGCAGCTTGGTGACTAGCGCGACCTACGAGCAGTACTTC. Amino acid sequence: CASSLVTSATYEQYF.

This clonotype was counted between two and nine times. This rearrangement joins TRBV20-1 to TRBJ2-1; the D is unclear. This CDR3 spans 13 amino acids. Germline assignment: CDR1 DFQATT and CDR2 SNEGSKA (reference sequence). The V end lost 3 bases, the J end lost 3 bases, and 9 bases lay between the germline ends. The CDR3 region has the DNA TGCAGTGCTAGCGCCCAGGTCTACAATGAGCAGTTCTTC. Protein sequence: CSASAQVYNEQFF.